This TCR beta chain was identified in a study of T cell responses to AZD1222 COVID-19 vaccine. Points from the study as a whole: Repertoires were collected only later (after the peak T cell response had occurred).

Measured with immunoSEQ multiplex PCR; TCRdb has only the in-frame clones, and not every one. The sample carries 100,000 to 150,000 clones, approximately 86% recorded once. Germline V gene sequence: CDR1 MGHRA, CDR2 YSYEKL. The CDR3 runs 14 residues. With V trimmed by 2 bases and J by 9 bases, 7 bases remained unmatched. Notes on this clone: Its matching antigen is unknown.

This TCR came from an adult in good health. Sample: peripheral blood, taken on day 0 of AZD1222 vaccination. The chain is built from TRBV4-1 and TRBJ1-5, with TRBD1 matching over 7 bases. Here the CDR3 DNA reads TGCGCCAGCAGCCAAATGACAGGGTTAGGGCCCCAGCATTTT. The encoded protein is CASSQMTGLGPQHF.